The clone carrying this T cell receptor (delta chain) occurred a few times. A single base separates this from a much larger clone, so it may be a read error. Other DNA sequences in this sample translate to the same CDR3. The data originate from a study of γδ T cells in repeated Plasmodium falciparum infection. Sequencing covered both gamma and delta TCR chains per sample. TCRdb reapplied CATT to the multiplex PCR reads. The data show 50,000 or so delta-chain clones, approximately 1.5% seen once. CDR1 and CDR2 from the germline V gene are TSWWSYY and QGS. CDR3 length: 19 amino acids. Gammadelta T cells were flow-sorted from PBMC into Vgamma9/Vdelta2+ and Vdelta2-negative populations for bulk analysis.

The source material was gamma-delta T cells from blood. The clonotype was recovered from a pool of human donors (malaria-infected and uninfected, not separated). The rearrangement joins TRDV1 to TRDJ1; TRDD3 matches 8 bases. CDR3 DNA sequence: TGTGCTCTTGGGGAAATCCAAGGGGTCTGGGGGACGTCCACCGATAAACTCATCTTC. Translating it yields CALGEIQGVWGTSTDKLIF.